The entry that follows covers one T cell receptor beta chain sequence. The identical CDR3 is also encoded by other nucleotide sequences in the sample. Germline V CDR1 and CDR2: SGHDT, YYEEEE. With V trimmed by 4 bases and J by 3 bases, 6 bases remained unmatched. This CDR3 spans 15 amino acids. This entry belongs to a study of shared clonotypes between healthy human individuals. Some clones are missing from TCRdb's copy, which holds only in-frame ones; the method was immunoSEQ multiplex PCR. This repertoire shows approximately 2.4 million clones, about 94% found once; its top ten account for less than 0.15%.

V is TRBV5-6 and J is TRBJ2-7, with 11 bases lining up with TRBD1. Sequencing was done on a sample of naive CD4+ T cells sorted from blood. The subset was: CD45RA+ positively selected. The sequence was obtained from a man younger than 35 in good health. The CDR3 bases are TGTGCCAGCAGCCTGTATGGGACAGGGGGCTACGAGCAGTACTTC. This gives the protein CASSLYGTGGYEQYF.